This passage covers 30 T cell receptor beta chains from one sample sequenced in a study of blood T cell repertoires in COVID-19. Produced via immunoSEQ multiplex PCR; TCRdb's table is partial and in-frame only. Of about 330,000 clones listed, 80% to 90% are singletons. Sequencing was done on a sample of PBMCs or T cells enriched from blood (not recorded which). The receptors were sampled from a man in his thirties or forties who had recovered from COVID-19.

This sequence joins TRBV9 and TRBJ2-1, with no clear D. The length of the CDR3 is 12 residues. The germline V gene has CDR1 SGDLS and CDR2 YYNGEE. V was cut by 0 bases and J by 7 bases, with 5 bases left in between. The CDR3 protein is CASSVAENEQFF. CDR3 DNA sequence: TGTGCCAGCAGCGTAGCTGAGAATGAGCAGTTCTTC. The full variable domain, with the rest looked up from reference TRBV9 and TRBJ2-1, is DSGVTQTPKHLITATGQRVTLRCSPRSGDLSVYWYQQSLDQGLQFLIQYYNGEERAKGNILERFSAQQFPDLHSELNLSSLELGDSALYFCASSVAENEQFFGPGTRLTVL.

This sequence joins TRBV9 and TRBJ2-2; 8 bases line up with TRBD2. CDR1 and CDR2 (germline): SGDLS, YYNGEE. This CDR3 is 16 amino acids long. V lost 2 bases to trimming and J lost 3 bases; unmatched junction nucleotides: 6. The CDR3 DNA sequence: TGTGCCAGCAGCGTGGGTAGCGGGGTGTACACCGGGGAGCTGTTTTTT. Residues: CASSVGSGVYTGELFF.

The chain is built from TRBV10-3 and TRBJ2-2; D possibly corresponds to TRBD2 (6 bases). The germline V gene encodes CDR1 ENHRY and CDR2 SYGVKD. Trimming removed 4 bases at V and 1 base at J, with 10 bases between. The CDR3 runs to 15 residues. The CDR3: CAISVRGLNTGELFF. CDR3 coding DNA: TGTGCCATCAGTGTACGGGGACTGAACACCGGGGAGCTGTTTTTT.

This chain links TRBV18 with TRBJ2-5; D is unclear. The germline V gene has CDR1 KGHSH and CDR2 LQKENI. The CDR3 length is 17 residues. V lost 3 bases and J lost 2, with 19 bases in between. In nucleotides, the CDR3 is TGTGCCAGCTCACCCACCGGTGACCGGGTCGGGCAAGAGACCCAGTACTTC. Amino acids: CASSPTGDRVGQETQYF.

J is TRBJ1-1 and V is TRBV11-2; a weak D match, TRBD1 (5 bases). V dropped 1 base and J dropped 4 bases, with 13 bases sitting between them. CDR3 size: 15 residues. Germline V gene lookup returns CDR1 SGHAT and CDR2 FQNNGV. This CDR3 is CASSLVSGRGTEAFF. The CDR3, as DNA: TGTGCCAGCAGCTTAGTATCGGGGCGGGGCACTGAAGCTTTCTTT.

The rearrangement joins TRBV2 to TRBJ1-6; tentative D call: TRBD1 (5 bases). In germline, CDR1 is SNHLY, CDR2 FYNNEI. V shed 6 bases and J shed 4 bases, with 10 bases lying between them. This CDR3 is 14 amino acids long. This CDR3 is CASRLDIYNSPLHF. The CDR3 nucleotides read TGTGCCAGCAGGTTGGACATTTATAATTCACCCCTCCACTTT.

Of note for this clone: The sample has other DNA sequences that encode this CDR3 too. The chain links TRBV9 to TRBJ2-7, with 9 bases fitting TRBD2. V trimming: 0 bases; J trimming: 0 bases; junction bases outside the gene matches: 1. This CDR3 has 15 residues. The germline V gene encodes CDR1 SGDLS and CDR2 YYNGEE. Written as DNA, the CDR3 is TGTGCCAGCAGCGTAGGAGCGGGGGGCTCCTACGAGCAGTACTTC. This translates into CASSVGAGGSYEQYF.

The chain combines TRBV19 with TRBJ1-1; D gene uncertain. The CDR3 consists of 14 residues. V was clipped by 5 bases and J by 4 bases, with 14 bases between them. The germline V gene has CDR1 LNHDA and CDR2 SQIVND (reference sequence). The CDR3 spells CASSRSSSSTEAFF. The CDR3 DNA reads TGTGCCAGTAGTCGGTCCTCGTCCTCCACTGAAGCTTTCTTT. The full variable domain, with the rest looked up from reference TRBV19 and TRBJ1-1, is DGGITQSPKYLFRKEGQNVTLSCEQNLNHDAMYWYRQDPGQGLRLIYYSQIVNDFQKGDIAEGYSVSREKKESFPLTVTSAQKNPTAFYLCASSRSSSSTEAFFGQGTRLTVV.

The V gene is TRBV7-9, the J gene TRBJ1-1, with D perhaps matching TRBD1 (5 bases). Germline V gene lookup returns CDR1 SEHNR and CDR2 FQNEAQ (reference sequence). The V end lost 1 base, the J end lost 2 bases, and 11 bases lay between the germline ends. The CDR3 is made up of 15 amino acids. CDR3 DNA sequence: TGTGCCAGCAGCTTAGTACGGGGGTCTAACACTGAAGCTTTCTTT. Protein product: CASSLVRGSNTEAFF. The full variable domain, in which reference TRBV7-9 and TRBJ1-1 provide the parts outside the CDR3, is DTGVSQNPRHKITKRGQNVTFRCDPISEHNRLYWYRQTLGQGPEFLTYFQNEAQLEKSRLLSDRFSAERPKGSFSTLEIQRTEQGDSAMYLCASSLVRGSNTEAFFGQGTRLTVV.

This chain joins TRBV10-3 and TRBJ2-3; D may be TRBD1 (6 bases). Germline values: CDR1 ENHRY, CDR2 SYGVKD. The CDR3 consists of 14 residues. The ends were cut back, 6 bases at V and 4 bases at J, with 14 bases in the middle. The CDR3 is CAIRGHAKADTQYF. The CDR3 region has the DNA TGTGCCATCAGGGGACACGCGAAGGCAGATACGCAGTATTTT.

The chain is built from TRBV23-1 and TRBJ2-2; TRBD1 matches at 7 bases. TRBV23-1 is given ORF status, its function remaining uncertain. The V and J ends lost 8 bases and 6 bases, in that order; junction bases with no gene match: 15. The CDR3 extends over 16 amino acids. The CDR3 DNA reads TGCGCCAGCCGCAGAATGGACAGGCCCGGGGCCGGGGAGCTGTTTTTT. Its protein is CASRRMDRPGAGELFF.

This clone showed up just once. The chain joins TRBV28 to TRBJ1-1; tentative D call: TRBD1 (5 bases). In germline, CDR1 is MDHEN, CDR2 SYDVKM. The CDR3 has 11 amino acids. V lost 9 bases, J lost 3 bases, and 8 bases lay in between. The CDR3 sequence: CASRQYTEAFF. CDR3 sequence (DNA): TGTGCCAGTCGACAGTACACTGAAGCTTTCTTT.

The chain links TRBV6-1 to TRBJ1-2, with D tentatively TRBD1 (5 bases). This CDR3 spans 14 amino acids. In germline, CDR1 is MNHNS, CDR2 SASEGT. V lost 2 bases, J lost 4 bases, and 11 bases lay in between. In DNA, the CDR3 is TGTGCCAGCAGTGAAATGGGGGGACTCTATGGCTACACCTTC. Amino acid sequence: CASSEMGGLYGYTF.

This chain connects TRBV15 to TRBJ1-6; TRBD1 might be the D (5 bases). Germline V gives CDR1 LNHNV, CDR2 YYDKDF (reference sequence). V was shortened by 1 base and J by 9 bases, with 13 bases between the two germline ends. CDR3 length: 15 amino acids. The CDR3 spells CATSRVRTQGSPLHF. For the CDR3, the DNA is TGTGCCACCAGCAGAGTTCGGACCCAGGGTTCACCCCTCCACTTT. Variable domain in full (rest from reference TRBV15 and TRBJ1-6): DAMVIQNPRYQVTQFGKPVTLSCSQTLNHNVMYWYQQKSSQAPKLLFHYYDKDFNNEADTPDNFQSRRPNTSFCFLDIRSPGLGDTAMYLCATSRVRTQGSPLHFGNGTRLTVT.

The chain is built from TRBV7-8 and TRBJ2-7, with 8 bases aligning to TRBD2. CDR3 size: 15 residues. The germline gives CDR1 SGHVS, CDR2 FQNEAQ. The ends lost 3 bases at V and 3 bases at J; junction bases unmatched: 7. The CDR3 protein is CASSFSRGGLYEQYF. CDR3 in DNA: TGTGCCAGCAGCTTCTCTCGGGGGGGGCTCTACGAGCAGTACTTC.

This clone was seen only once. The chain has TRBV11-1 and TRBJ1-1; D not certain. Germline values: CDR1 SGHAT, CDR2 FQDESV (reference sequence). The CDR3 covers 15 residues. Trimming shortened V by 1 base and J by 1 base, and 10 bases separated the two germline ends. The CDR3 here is CASSLDPGTNTEAFF. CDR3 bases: TGTGCCAGCAGCTTAGATCCGGGAACGAACACTGAAGCTTTCTTT.

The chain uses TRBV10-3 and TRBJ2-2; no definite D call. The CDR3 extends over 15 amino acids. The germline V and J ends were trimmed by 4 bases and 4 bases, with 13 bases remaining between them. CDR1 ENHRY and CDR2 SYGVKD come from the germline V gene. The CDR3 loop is CAISVGKAVTGELFF. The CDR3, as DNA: TGTGCCATCAGTGTTGGTAAAGCCGTCACCGGGGAGCTGTTTTTT.

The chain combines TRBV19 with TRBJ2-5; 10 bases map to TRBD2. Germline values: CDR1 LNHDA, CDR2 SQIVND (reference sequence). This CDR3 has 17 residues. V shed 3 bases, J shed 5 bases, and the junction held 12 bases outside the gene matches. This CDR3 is CASSISWTSGGWETQYF. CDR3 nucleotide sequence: TGTGCCAGTAGTATCTCATGGACTAGCGGAGGGTGGGAGACCCAGTACTTC. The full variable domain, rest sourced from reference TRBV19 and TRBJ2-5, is DGGITQSPKYLFRKEGQNVTLSCEQNLNHDAMYWYRQDPGQGLRLIYYSQIVNDFQKGDIAEGYSVSREKKESFPLTVTSAQKNPTAFYLCASSISWTSGGWETQYFGPGTRLLVL.

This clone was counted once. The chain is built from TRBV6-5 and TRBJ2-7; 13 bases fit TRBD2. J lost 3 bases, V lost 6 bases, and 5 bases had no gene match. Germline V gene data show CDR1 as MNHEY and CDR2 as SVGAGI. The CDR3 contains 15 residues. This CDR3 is CASSRLAGGLYEQYF. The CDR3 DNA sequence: TGTGCCAGCAGCAGACTAGCGGGGGGCCTCTACGAGCAGTACTTC.

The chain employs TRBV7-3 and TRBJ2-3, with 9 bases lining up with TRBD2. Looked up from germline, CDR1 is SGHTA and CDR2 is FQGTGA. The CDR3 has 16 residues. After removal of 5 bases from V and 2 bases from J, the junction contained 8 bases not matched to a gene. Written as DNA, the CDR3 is TGTGCCAGCAGCCCCGGAGCGGGGGGCTCCACAGATACGCAGTATTTT. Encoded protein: CASSPGAGGSTDTQYF.

CDR3 nucleotides: TGTGCCAGCAGCCAATCCGTACAGTCCTACGAGCAGTACTTC. Its protein product is CASSQSVQSYEQYF. This chain links TRBV14 with TRBJ2-7; D is unresolved. CDR3 length equals 14 residues. V lost 2 bases to trimming and J lost 1 base, with 9 bases between them. Germline V gene sequence: CDR1 SGHDN, CDR2 FVKESK.

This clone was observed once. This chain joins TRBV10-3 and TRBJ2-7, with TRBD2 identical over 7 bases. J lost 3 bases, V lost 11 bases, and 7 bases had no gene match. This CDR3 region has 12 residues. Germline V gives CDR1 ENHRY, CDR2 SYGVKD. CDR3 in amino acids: CASGRVIYEQYF. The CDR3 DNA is TGTGCCTCTGGGAGGGTAATCTACGAGCAGTACTTC.

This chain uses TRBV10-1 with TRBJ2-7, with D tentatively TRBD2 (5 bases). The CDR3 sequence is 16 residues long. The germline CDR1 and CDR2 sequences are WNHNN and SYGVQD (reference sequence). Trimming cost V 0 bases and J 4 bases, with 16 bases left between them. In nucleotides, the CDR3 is TGCGCCAGCAGTGAGTCGAAAGGGAGCTCGGTTTACGAGCAGTACTTC. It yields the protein CASSESKGSSVYEQYF.

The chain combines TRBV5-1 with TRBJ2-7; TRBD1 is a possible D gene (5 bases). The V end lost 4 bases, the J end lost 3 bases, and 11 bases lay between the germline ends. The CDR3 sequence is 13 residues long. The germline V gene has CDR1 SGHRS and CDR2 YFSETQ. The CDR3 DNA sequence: TGCGCCAGCAGCCTTGGGGCCCGCTACGAGCAGTACTTC. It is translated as CASSLGARYEQYF. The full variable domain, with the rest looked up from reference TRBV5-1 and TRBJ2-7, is KAGVTQTPRYLIKTRGQQVTLSCSPISGHRSVSWYQQTPGQGLQFLFEYFSETQRNKGNFPGRFSGRQFSNSRSEMNVSTLELGDSALYLCASSLGARYEQYFGPGTRLTVT.

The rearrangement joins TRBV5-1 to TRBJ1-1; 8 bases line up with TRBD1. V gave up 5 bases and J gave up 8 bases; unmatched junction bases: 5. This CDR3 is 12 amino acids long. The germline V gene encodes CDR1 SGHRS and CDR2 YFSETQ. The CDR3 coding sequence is TGCGCCAGCAGTCTAGGACAGGGCGAAGCTTTCTTT. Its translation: CASSLGQGEAFF. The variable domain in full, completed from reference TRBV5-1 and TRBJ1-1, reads KAGVTQTPRYLIKTRGQQVTLSCSPISGHRSVSWYQQTPGQGLQFLFEYFSETQRNKGNFPGRFSGRQFSNSRSEMNVSTLELGDSALYLCASSLGQGEAFFGQGTRLTVV.

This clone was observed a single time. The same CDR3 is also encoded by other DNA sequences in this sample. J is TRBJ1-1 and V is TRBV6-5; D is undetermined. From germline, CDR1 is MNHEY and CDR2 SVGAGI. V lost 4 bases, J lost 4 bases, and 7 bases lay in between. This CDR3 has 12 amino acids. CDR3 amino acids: CASSSSGTEAFF. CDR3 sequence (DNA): TGTGCCAGCAGTTCGAGCGGCACTGAAGCTTTCTTT.

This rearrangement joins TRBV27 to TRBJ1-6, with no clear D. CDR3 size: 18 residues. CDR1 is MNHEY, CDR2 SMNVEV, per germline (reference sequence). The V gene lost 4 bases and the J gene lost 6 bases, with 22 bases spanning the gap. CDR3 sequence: CASSSPGGRGPINSPLHF. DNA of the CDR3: TGTGCCAGCAGTTCACCCGGTGGCAGAGGCCCCATTAATTCACCCCTCCACTTT.

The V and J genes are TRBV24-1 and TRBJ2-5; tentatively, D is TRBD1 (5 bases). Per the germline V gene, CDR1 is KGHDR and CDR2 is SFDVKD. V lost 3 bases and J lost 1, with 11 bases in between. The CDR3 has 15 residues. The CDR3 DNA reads TGTGCCACCAGTGATCCCCTTGACAGCCAAGAGACCCAGTACTTC. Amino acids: CATSDPLDSQETQYF.

The CDR3 is CASSFRRGISGHEQYF. The DNA for the CDR3 is TGTGCCAGCAGCTTCCGACGGGGAATATCCGGCCACGAGCAGTACTTC. The chain couples TRBV5-4 to TRBJ2-7; the D gene is possibly TRBD2 (5 bases). The ends were cut back, 2 bases at V and 5 bases at J, with 20 bases in the middle. This CDR3 region has 16 residues. Germline-derived CDR1 and CDR2 are SGHNT and YYREEE (reference sequence).

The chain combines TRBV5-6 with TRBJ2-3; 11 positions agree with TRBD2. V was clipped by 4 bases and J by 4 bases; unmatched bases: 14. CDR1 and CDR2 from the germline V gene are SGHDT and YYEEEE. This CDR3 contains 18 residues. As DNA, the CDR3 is TGTGCCAGCAGCCGATTGTCCGTAGCGGGGGGGCCCTCAGATACGCAGTATTTT. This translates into CASSRLSVAGGPSDTQYF.